This T cell receptor beta chain was captured in a study of Ad26.COV2.S vaccination and SARS-CoV-2 variants. Study as a whole: Among those in the COV1001 Ad26.COV2.S trial arm was the donor. Doses of Ad26.COV2.S were injected into muscle once or twice, 56 days apart. General observations from the study: Vaccinees showed greater spike-specific TCR breadth than placebo recipients.

Treatment of the sample: some 20 received Ad26.COV2.S at low or high dose, single or two shots; about 5 received placebo; per-sample allocation not given. Day 63 following the first vaccine or placebo injection was when the samples were taken. An 18-55-year-old adult in Boston served as donor. This clone was seen a few times. Its antigen is not known. The sample contains more than one DNA sequence encoding this CDR3. Data came from immunoSEQ multiplex PCR; TCRdb stores just in-frame clones and leaves some out. The sample carries just over 350,000 clones, about 85% recorded once. Looked up from germline, CDR1 is SEHNR and CDR2 is FQNEAQ (reference sequence). CDR3 length equals 11 residues. Trimming pared 3 bases from V and 0 bases from J, leaving 0 bases between.

Specimen: peripheral blood, collected in a trial of Ad26.COV2.S vaccine versus placebo. The chain combines TRBV7-9 with TRBJ2-7; D is uncertain. This clonotype was sampled from a person between 18 and 65 years old who received the Ad26.COV2.S COVID-19 vaccine or a placebo. Here the CDR3 reads CASSFSYEQYF. The DNA for the CDR3 is TGTGCCAGCAGCTTCTCCTACGAGCAGTACTTC.